These 17 T cell receptor beta chains were all obtained from the same sample, sequenced in a study of cytomegalovirus exposure and HLA in healthy donors. Primers included in the PCR were 60 Vbeta and 13 Jbeta primers. TCRdb's table, derived via immunoSEQ multiplex PCR, lists solely in-frame clones and lacks some. There are 150,000 to 200,000 clones in the sample; roughly 84% occur only once, and 1% to 1.5% lies in the top ten. The sequenced sample consisted of PBMCs. The receptors shown here come from a girl aged 2-10 years in good health and CMV-seropositive.

V is TRBV5-1 and J is TRBJ1-2; TRBD1 matches at 7 bases. Germline values: CDR1 SGHRS, CDR2 YFSETQ. The ends lost 2 bases at V and 3 bases at J; junction bases unmatched: 4. The CDR3 covers 14 residues. CDR3 region: CASSFSTGHYGYTF. In nucleotides, the CDR3 is TGCGCCAGCAGCTTTTCGACAGGGCACTATGGCTACACCTTC.

The gene calls are TRBV6-6 and TRBJ1-2; D ambiguous. V shed 0 bases and J shed 0 bases, with 8 bases lying between them. Germline values: CDR1 MNHNY, CDR2 SVGAGI (reference sequence). The CDR3 covers 15 residues. The CDR3 region has the DNA TGTGCCAGCAGTTACTCGAACAGAGCTAACTATGGCTACACCTTC. The encoded protein is CASSYSNRANYGYTF.

V usage is TRBV29-1 and J usage is TRBJ1-2; D remains unclear. CDR1 SQVTM and CDR2 ANQGSEA come from the germline V gene. The ends were cut back, 4 bases at V and 2 bases at J, with 8 bases in the middle. This CDR3 contains 12 residues. The DNA for the CDR3 is TGCAGCGTTGTCGGGATAAACTATGGCTACACCTTC. It codes for CSVVGINYGYTF.

The V call is TRBV14, the J call TRBJ1-1, with D perhaps matching TRBD1 (5 bases). The CDR3 spans 17 residues. Germline V gene lookup returns CDR1 SGHDN and CDR2 FVKESK. Between the trimmed V and J ends, which lost 4 bases and 0 bases, there was a span of 18 bases. The DNA for the CDR3 is TGTGCCAGCAGCCCCCTCTCAGCGATGGACATGAACACTGAAGCTTTCTTT. This sequence encodes CASSPLSAMDMNTEAFF.

The gene calls are TRBV10-1 and TRBJ2-3; 8 bases align to TRBD1. The junction had 7 bases not matched to a gene; V was cut back by 1 base and J by 7 bases. Per the germline V gene, CDR1 is WNHNN and CDR2 is SYGVQD (reference sequence). The length of the CDR3 is 15 residues. CDR3 amino acids: CASSEFRQGWNTQYF. The CDR3 DNA is TGCGCCAGCAGTGAGTTCAGACAGGGGTGGAATACGCAGTATTTT.

The V call is TRBV5-1, the J call TRBJ2-7; 8 bases line up with TRBD1. The CDR3 has 13 residues. The junction had 6 bases not matched to a gene; V was cut back by 3 bases and J by 7 bases. CDR1 and CDR2 (germline): SGHRS, YFSETQ. In DNA, the CDR3 is TGCGCCAGCAGCTCCGGACAGGGTGGGGAGCAGTACTTC. Its translation is CASSSGQGGEQYF.

In its sample, this clone was seen once. V is TRBV9 and J is TRBJ1-1, with a weak D call TRBD1 (6 bases). Germline V gives CDR1 SGDLS, CDR2 YYNGEE. The length of the CDR3 is 16 residues. The V and J ends lost 4 bases and 1 base respectively, with 17 bases between them. The CDR3 DNA sequence: TGTGCCAGCAGCCTAGGTTGGGGGCAGGGGAACACTGAAGCTTTCTTT. Encoded protein: CASSLGWGQGNTEAFF.

The chain employs TRBV9 and TRBJ1-2, with TRBD1 identical over 7 bases. The germline CDR1 and CDR2 sequences are SGDLS and YYNGEE. Trimming at V came to 3 bases and at J to 0 bases, leaving 17 bases not matched to a gene. This CDR3 has 19 amino acids. The CDR3, as DNA: TGTGCCAGCAGCGACAATACCGGGGACAGCCACACCTCTAACTATGGCTACACCTTC. This codes for CASSDNTGDSHTSNYGYTF.

This chain uses TRBV29-1 with TRBJ2-2; 7 positions match TRBD1. CDR3 size: 13 residues. Germline assignment: CDR1 SQVTM and CDR2 ANQGSEA. The V gene end was trimmed by 3 bases and the J gene end by 4 bases; junction bases not matched to a gene: 2. CDR3 in DNA: TGCAGCGTTGATGAGGGGGCCACCGGGGAGCTGTTTTTT. It yields the protein CSVDEGATGELFF.

The chain carries TRBV4-2 and TRBJ2-7; tentative D call: TRBD1 (6 bases). The CDR3 extends over 14 amino acids. The V gene lost 5 bases and the J gene lost 3 bases, with 14 bases spanning the gap. CDR1 is LGHNA, CDR2 YNFKEQ, per germline. CDR3 nucleotides: TGTGCCAGCAGCACGGGACAAGGGGGCTACGAGCAGTACTTC. Its protein is CASSTGQGGYEQYF.

The CDR3 sequence: CASSLSLGGRSSCTF. The CDR3 coding sequence is TGCGCCAGCAGCTTGAGTCTAGGGGGCCGTTCGAGTTGCACCTTC. The J gene is TRBJ1-2, the V gene TRBV5-1; 7 bases agree with TRBD1. Germline V lookup: CDR1 SGHRS, CDR2 YFSETQ. The CDR3 is 15 amino acids. Trimming at V came to 1 base and at J to 13 bases, leaving 16 bases not matched to a gene.

This clone was recorded only once. The CDR3 sequence: CASSFRQSTDTQYF. DNA of the CDR3: TGTGCCAGCAGCTTTAGACAGTCCACAGATACGCAGTATTTT. This chain joins TRBV7-2 and TRBJ2-3; D possibly corresponds to TRBD1 (5 bases). V gave up 3 bases and J gave up 2 bases, with 9 bases separating them. CDR1 is SGHTA, CDR2 FQGNSA, per germline. The CDR3 has 14 amino acids.

This clone appeared once. The J gene is TRBJ2-3, the V gene TRBV7-2; 9 nucleotides match TRBD2. CDR3 length equals 15 residues. The germline V gene has CDR1 SGHTA and CDR2 FQGNSA. J lost 0 bases, V lost 3 bases, and 1 base had no gene match. The CDR3 sequence: CASSFAGGSTDTQYF. The CDR3 DNA follows: TGTGCCAGCAGCTTTGCGGGGGGGAGCACAGATACGCAGTATTTT.

This clone was observed a few times. The rearrangement joins TRBV7-9 to TRBJ1-2; D is ambiguous. In germline, CDR1 is SEHNR, CDR2 FQNEAQ (reference sequence). There are 16 residues in the CDR3. The V and J ends lost 5 bases and 0 bases respectively, with 16 bases between them. CDR3 sequence reads: CASSPQSGRANYGYTF. CDR3 DNA sequence: TGTGCCAGCAGCCCACAATCGGGGAGAGCTAACTATGGCTACACCTTC.

The gene calls are TRBV30 and TRBJ1-5, with 8 nucleotides matching TRBD1. CDR1 is GTSNPN and CDR2 is SVGIG in the germline V gene (reference sequence). The CDR3 has 15 amino acids. The V gene end was trimmed by 1 base and the J gene end by 5 bases; junction bases not matched to a gene: 7. In DNA, the CDR3 is TGTGCCTGGAGTGATGGACAGGGACGGGATCAGCCCCAGCATTTT. Its translation is CAWSDGQGRDQPQHF.

The genes are TRBV19 and TRBJ1-4, with D perhaps TRBD1 (5 bases). Trimming took off 5 bases at V and 6 bases at J, with 16 bases between the two ends. The CDR3 runs 15 residues. From germline, CDR1 is LNHDA and CDR2 SQIVND (reference sequence). The chain's CDR3 is CASSGLGRDDEKLFF. The CDR3 region has the DNA TGTGCCAGTAGTGGTCTGGGCAGGGATGATGAAAAACTGTTTTTT.

The rearrangement links TRBV5-1 to TRBJ2-7; D is uncertain. The V end lost 0 bases, the J end lost 0 bases, and 10 bases lay between the germline ends. This CDR3 is built from 15 residues. Per germline, CDR1 SGHRS and CDR2 YFSETQ. The CDR3 DNA reads TGCGCCAGCAGCTTGGTGGCAAGAATCTCCTACGAGCAGTACTTC. It specifies CASSLVARISYEQYF.